These T cell receptor beta chains were read from a single sample in a study of T cell responses to AZD1222 COVID-19 vaccine. Only in-frame clones appear in the TCRdb table, and some are missing; sequencing was by immunoSEQ multiplex PCR. The sample lists roughly 120,000 clones, 85% to 90% occurring once. Sequencing used peripheral blood, obtained 28 days after the second AZD1222 dose. Receptors originate from an adult who received the AZD1222 COVID-19 vaccine. Both conserved end residues are part of each CDR3. The D gene is left open where the match is weak. Clone sizes are given selectively: once, few, many, or a class where the clone is expanded.

v_gene: TRBV4-2
abundance: NA
len: 14
j_gene: TRBJ2-1
d_gene: NA
CDR3aa: CASSQGGTVNEQFF
CDR3nt: TGTGCCAGCAGCCAAGGCGGGACAGTCAATGAGCAGTTCTTC

v_gene: TRBV15
abundance: once
len: 15
j_gene: TRBJ2-1
d_gene: NA
CDR3aa: CATSQGGGAYNEQFF
CDR3nt: TGTGCCACCAGCCAGGGGGGCGGGGCCTACAATGAGCAGTTCTTC

v_gene: TRBV2
abundance: NA
len: 14
j_gene: TRBJ1-6
d_gene: NA
CDR3aa: CASIMSGRNSPLHF
CDR3nt: TGTGCCAGCATAATGTCAGGGAGGAATTCACCCCTCCACTTT

v_gene: TRBV5-1
abundance: NA
len: 14
j_gene: TRBJ1-4
d_gene: NA
CDR3aa: CASSLASSNEKLFF
CDR3nt: TGCGCCAGCAGCTTAGCGTCTTCTAATGAAAAACTGTTTTTT

v_gene: TRBV30
abundance: once
len: 15
j_gene: TRBJ2-1
d_gene: TRBD1
CDR3aa: CAWRPGTGGHNEQFF
CDR3nt: TGTGCCTGGAGGCCCGGGACAGGGGGACATAATGAGCAGTTCTTC

v_gene: TRBV9
abundance: NA
len: 15
j_gene: TRBJ1-2
d_gene: TRBD1
CDR3aa: CASSVTKGQGYGYTF
CDR3nt: TGTGCCAGCAGCGTCACCAAGGGACAGGGTTATGGCTACACCTTC

v_gene: TRBV5-4
abundance: NA
len: 15
j_gene: TRBJ2-7
d_gene: NA
CDR3aa: CASSLNQGSSYEQYF
CDR3nt: TGTGCCAGCAGCTTGAACCAGGGGAGTTCCTACGAGCAGTACTTC

v_gene: TRBV7-2
abundance: many
len: 13
j_gene: TRBJ1-5
d_gene: NA
CDR3aa: CASSSYDRQPQHF
CDR3nt: TGTGCCAGCAGCTCATACGACAGGCAGCCCCAGCATTTT

v_gene: TRBV9
abundance: once
len: 16
j_gene: TRBJ1-3
d_gene: NA
CDR3aa: CASSPRGVFSGNTIYF
CDR3nt: TGTGCCAGCAGCCCCAGGGGCGTCTTCTCTGGAAACACCATATATTTT

v_gene: TRBV19
abundance: NA
len: 15
j_gene: TRBJ2-5
d_gene: TRBD1
CDR3aa: CASSITGTGKETQYF
CDR3nt: TGTGCCAGTAGTATCACCGGGACAGGGAAAGAGACCCAGTACTTC